One and the same sample provided the 6 T cell receptor beta chains below, sequenced in a study of blood T cell repertoires in COVID-19. Generated by immunoSEQ multiplex PCR, the TCRdb table keeps only in-frame clones and is missing some. The sample carries 470,000 or so clones, 80% to 90% recorded once. What was sequenced was peripheral blood. The source is a human donor in a cohort sampled during active COVID-19.

The rearrangement uses TRBV29-1 and TRBJ2-7; 8 nucleotides align to TRBD1. CDR1 is SQVTM and CDR2 is ANQGSEA in the germline V gene. V lost 4 bases to trimming and J lost 5 bases; unmatched junction nucleotides: 10. The CDR3 sequence is 14 residues long. The CDR3 DNA reads as TGCAGCGTTGGGCCCAGGGGGCTCCGGCACGAGCAGTACTTC. This translates into CSVGPRGLRHEQYF.

This clone was picked up one time. Distinct nucleotide sequences in the sample also encode this CDR3. The rearrangement uses TRBV5-1 and TRBJ1-2; 7 bases match TRBD1. Germline CDR1 is SGHRS and CDR2 is YFSETQ. The CDR3 is made up of 13 amino acids. After removal of 1 base from V and 7 bases from J, the junction contained 4 bases not matched to a gene. The CDR3 loop is CASSLTGVGGYTF. DNA of the CDR3: TGCGCCAGCAGCTTGACAGGGGTGGGTGGCTACACCTTC. Together with reference TRBV5-1 and TRBJ1-2, the CDR3 gives the full variable domain: KAGVTQTPRYLIKTRGQQVTLSCSPISGHRSVSWYQQTPGQGLQFLFEYFSETQRNKGNFPGRFSGRQFSNSRSEMNVSTLELGDSALYLCASSLTGVGGYTFGSGTRLTVV.

The genes are TRBV10-1 and TRBJ1-1; maybe TRBD1 (6 bases). This CDR3 has 14 amino acids. The germline V gene encodes CDR1 WNHNN and CDR2 SYGVQD (reference sequence). The V end was cut by 6 bases, the J end by 2 bases, with 13 bases between. This chain's CDR3 is CASSPQGGNTEAFF. The CDR3, as DNA: TGCGCCAGCAGCCCACAGGGTGGAAACACTGAAGCTTTCTTT.

This chain uses TRBV7-9 with TRBJ1-1; D call uncertain. V lost 3 bases and J lost 8, with 10 bases in between. This CDR3 region has 12 residues. Germline CDR1 SEHNR, CDR2 FQNEAQ (reference sequence). Here the CDR3 reads CASSFPQREAFF. CDR3 nucleotide sequence: TGTGCCAGCAGCTTCCCCCAACGGGAAGCTTTCTTT.

This clone was picked up one time. This sequence joins TRBV27 and TRBJ1-1; TRBD1 agrees at 9 bases. Germline CDR1 and CDR2: MNHEY and SMNVEV (reference sequence). V shed 7 bases and J 7 bases; nucleotides not matched to a gene: 25. This CDR3 is built from 19 residues. Here the CDR3 DNA reads TGTGCCAGCAAACAGGGGGCGCGGGGGTTGAGATTCCAGAGCCTTGAAGCTTTCTTT. Its translation is CASKQGARGLRFQSLEAFF.

In DNA, the CDR3 is TGTGCCAGCAGCCAGGCAGGGTACAGGAATACTGAAGCTTTCTTT. It codes for CASSQAGYRNTEAFF. The chain couples TRBV3-1 (or the pseudogene TRBV3-2) to TRBJ1-1, with D possibly TRBD1 on 5 matching bases. Germline CDR1 LGHDT, CDR2 YNNKEL (reference sequence). There are 15 residues in the CDR3. Trimming took off 3 bases at V and 5 bases at J, with 16 bases between the two ends.